The clone carrying this T cell receptor (beta chain) came up a few times. Template switching created a universal primer site, and the cDNA included unique molecular identifiers. TCRdb redid the calling of the 5' RACE reads with MiXCR, one entry per CDR3 protein. The table includes just over 450,000 distinct CDR3 sequences, 14% detected once. Trimming removed 6 bases at V and 0 bases at J, with 10 bases between. The V gene's germline CDR1 is MNHEY and CDR2 SMNVEV (reference sequence). This CDR3 is 14 amino acids long. These data come from a study of identical twins. The sample also formed part of further work on yellow fever vaccine responses in identical twins.

This sequence joins TRBV27 and TRBJ2-3; unclear D gene. Sample: CD4+ T cells sorted from blood. This receptor was obtained from a woman under 30 in good health. The CDR3: CASRWAHSTDTQYF. The CDR3 coding sequence is TGTGCCAGCAGGTGGGCTCATAGCACAGATACGCAGTATTTT.